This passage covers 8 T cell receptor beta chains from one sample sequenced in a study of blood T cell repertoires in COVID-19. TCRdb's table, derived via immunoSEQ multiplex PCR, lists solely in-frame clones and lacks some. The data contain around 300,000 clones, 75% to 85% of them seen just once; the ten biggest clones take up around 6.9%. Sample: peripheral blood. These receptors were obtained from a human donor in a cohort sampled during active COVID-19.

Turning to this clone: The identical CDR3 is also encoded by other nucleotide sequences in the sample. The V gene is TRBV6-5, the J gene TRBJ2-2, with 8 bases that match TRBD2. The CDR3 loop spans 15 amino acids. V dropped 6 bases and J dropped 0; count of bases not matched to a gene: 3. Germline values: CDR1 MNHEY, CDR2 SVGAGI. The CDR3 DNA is TGTGCCAGCAGCCTTAGCGGGGCGAACACCGGGGAGCTGTTTTTT. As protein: CASSLSGANTGELFF.

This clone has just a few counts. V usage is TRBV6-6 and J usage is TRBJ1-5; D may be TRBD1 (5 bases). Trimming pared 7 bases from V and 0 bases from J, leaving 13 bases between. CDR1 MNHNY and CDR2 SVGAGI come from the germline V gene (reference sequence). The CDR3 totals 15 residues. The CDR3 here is CASTHGRDSNQPQHF. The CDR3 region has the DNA TGTGCCAGCACCCACGGCAGGGATAGCAATCAGCCCCAGCATTTT.

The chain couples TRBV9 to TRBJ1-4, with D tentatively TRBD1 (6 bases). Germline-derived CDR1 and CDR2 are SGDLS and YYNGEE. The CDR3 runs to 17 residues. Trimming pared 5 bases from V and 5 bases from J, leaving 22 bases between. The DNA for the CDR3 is TGTGCCAGCAGTGGATCCATGCAGACAGGTCTAAATGAAAAACTGTTTTTT. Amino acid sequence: CASSGSMQTGLNEKLFF.

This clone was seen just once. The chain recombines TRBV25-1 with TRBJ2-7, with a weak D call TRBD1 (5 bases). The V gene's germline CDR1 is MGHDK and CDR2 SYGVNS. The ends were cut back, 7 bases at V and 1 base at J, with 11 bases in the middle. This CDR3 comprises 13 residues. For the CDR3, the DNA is TGTGCCAGCACCAGGGCAGGATCCTACGAGCAGTACTTC. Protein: CASTRAGSYEQYF.

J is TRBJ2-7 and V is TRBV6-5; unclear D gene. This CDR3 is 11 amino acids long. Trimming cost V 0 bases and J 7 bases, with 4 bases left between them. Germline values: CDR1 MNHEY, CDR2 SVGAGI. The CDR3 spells CASSYSGEQYF. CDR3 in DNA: TGTGCCAGCAGTTACTCCGGTGAGCAGTACTTC.

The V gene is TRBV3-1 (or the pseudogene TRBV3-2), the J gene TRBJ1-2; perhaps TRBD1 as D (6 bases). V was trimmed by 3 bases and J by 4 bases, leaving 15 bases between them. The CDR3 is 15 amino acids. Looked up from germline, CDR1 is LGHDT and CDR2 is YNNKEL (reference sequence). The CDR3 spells CASSHGAGQTYGYTF. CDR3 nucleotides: TGTGCCAGCAGCCATGGTGCCGGACAGACCTATGGCTACACCTTC.

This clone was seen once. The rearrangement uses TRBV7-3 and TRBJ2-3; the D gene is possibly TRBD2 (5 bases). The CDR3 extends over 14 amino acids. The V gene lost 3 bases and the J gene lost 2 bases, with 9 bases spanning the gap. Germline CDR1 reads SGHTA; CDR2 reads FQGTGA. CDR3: CASSFDYFTDTQYF. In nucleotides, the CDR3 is TGTGCCAGCAGCTTCGACTACTTCACAGATACGCAGTATTTT.

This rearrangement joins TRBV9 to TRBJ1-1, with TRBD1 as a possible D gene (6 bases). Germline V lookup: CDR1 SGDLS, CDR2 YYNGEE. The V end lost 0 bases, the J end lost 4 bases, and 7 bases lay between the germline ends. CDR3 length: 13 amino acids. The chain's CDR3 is CASSVARGTEAFF. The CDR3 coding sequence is TGTGCCAGCAGCGTAGCCAGGGGCACTGAAGCTTTCTTT.